This T cell receptor beta chain was sequenced during a study of cytomegalovirus exposure and HLA in healthy donors. Background on the study: A subsequent analysis reported that the 120 or so validation repertoires were produced on the same platform that had also been used for the roughly 710 first-cohort repertoires. Study-wide findings and caveats: The study listed approximately 160 cytomegalovirus-associated TCR beta chains. A few of the chains that were CMV-associated were confirmed in vitro to be specific for CMV antigens.

Assay used: immunoSEQ multiplex PCR; TCRdb lists only in-frame clones, some missing. The sample consists of around 160,000 clones, less than 90% of them appearing once. In the case of this clone: Its matching antigen is unknown.

V shed 0 bases and J shed 4 bases, with 12 bases lying between them. Germline CDR1 KGHSH, CDR2 LQKENI. This CDR3 comprises 16 residues. The sample consisted of PBMCs. The gene calls are TRBV18 and TRBJ2-2; D is perhaps TRBD1 (5 bases). The clonotype comes from a man aged 25-40 years in good health and CMV-seropositive. CDR3 bases: TGTGCCAGCTCACCACCGCGGCAGGGTGGCACCGGGGAGCTGTTTTTT. Translation: CASSPPRQGGTGELFF.